The source of this TCR beta chain is a study of T cell repertoires in cytomegalovirus infection. There are 12 residues in the CDR3. With 11 bases removed from V and 3 bases from J, the gap between germline ends came to 14 bases. Germline CDR1 and CDR2: ENHRY and SYGVKD. TCRdb ran MiXCR on the reads and lists one entry per CDR3 protein. The table shows 900,000 to 950,000 distinct CDR3 sequences, with 30% to 40% occurring only once. With respect to this clonotype: Its antigen is not known.

The TCR sequence derives from a human donor in good health (CMV status not recorded). Some clones in this sample may be carry-over from other donors' samples. The J gene is TRBJ2-7, the V gene TRBV10-3; D unclear. This specimen consisted of cultured CD8+ T cells from PBMCs, obtained from culture after CMV antigen stimulation. The CDR3 region has the DNA TGTGCCTTTTCGGACGAGTACTACGAGCAGTACTTC. It translates to CAFSDEYYEQYF.